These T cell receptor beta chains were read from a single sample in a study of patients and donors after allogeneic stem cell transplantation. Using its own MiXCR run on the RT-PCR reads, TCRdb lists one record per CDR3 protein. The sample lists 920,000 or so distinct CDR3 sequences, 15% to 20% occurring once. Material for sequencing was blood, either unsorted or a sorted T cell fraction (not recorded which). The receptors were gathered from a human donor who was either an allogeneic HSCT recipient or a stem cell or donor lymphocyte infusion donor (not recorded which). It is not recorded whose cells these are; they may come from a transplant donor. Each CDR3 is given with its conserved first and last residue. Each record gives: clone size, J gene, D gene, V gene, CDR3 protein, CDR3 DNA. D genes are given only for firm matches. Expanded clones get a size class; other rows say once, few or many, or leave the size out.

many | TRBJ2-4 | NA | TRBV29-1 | CSVTGGSKNIQYF | TGCAGCGTTACAGGCGGGTCCAAAAACATTCAGTACTTC
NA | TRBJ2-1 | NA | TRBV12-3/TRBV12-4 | CASSLERVHNEQFF | TGTGCCAGCAGTTTGGAGCGGGTCCACAATGAGCAGTTCTTC
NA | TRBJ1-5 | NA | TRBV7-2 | CASSSGKSRYRNQPQHF | TGTGCCAGCAGCTCCGGGAAAAGCAGGTATCGCAATCAGCCCCAGCATTTT
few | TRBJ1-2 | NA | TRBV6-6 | CASSFRTDYGYTF | TGTGCCAGCAGTTTCCGGACGGACTATGGCTACACCTTC
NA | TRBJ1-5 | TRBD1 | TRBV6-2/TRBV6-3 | CASTKGQGDQPQHF | TGTGCCAGCACCAAGGGACAGGGGGATCAGCCCCAGCATTTT
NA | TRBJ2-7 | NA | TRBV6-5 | CASSTDSEQYF | TGTGCCAGCAGTACGGACAGTGAGCAGTACTTC
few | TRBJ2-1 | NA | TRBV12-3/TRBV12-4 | CASSPLSGSTSSYNEQFF | TGTGCCAGCAGTCCACTCTCAGGGTCTACGAGCTCCTACAATGAGCAGTTCTTC
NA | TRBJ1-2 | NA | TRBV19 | CASSTYPGHNYGYTF | TGTGCCAGTAGTACTTATCCGGGACATAACTATGGCTACACCTTC
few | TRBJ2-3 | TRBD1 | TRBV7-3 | CASSYPGQGADTQYF | TGTGCCAGCAGCTATCCGGGACAGGGGGCGGATACGCAGTATTTT
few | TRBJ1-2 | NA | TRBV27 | CASSPITLRGINYGYTF | TGTGCCAGCAGCCCTATTACCCTCAGGGGAATCAATTATGGCTACACCTTC
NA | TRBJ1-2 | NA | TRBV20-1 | CSAVNYGYTF | TGCAGTGCTGTAAACTATGGCTACACCTTC
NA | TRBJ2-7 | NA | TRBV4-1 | CASSQAPGAGYEQYF | TGCGCCAGCAGCCAAGCTCCGGGTGCGGGGTACGAGCAGTACTTC
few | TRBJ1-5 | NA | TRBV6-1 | CASSTPRGSNQPQHF | TGTGCCAGCAGTACCCCAAGGGGTAGCAATCAGCCCCAGCATTTT
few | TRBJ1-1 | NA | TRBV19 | CASSSGPLNTEAFF | TGTGCCAGTAGTTCAGGGCCCTTGAACACTGAAGCTTTCTTT
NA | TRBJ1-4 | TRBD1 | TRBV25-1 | CASSDTGGVEKLFF | TGTGCCAGCAGTGACACAGGGGGCGTTGAAAAACTGTTTTTT
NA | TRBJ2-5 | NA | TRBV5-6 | CASFPPSRREETQYF | TGTGCCAGCTTTCCTCCCTCCCGGAGGGAGGAGACCCAGTACTTC
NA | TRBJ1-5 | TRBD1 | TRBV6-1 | CASSGQGGIGNQPQHF | TGTGCCAGCAGCGGACAGGGGGGGATCGGCAATCAGCCCCAGCATTTT
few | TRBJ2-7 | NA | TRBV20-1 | CSAIVVRVAYEQYF | TGCAGTGCTATAGTGGTCAGGGTGGCCTACGAGCAGTACTTC
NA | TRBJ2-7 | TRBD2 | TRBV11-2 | CASSEGGTSGVEQYF | TGTGCCAGCAGCGAGGGGGGGACTAGCGGGGTCGAGCAGTACTTC
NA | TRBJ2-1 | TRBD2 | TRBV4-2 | CASSPRLAGGPRNEQFF | TGTGCCAGCAGCCCTCGACTAGCGGGAGGGCCTAGGAATGAGCAGTTCTTC
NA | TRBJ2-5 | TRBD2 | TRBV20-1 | CSAAGLAGAVGETQYF | TGCAGTGCTGCGGGACTAGCGGGTGCGGTTGGGGAGACCCAGTACTTC
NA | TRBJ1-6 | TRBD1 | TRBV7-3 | CASSYGTGKNSPLHF | TGTGCCAGCAGCTACGGGACAGGGAAGAATTCACCCCTCCACTTT
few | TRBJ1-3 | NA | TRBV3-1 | CASSQLQRQRNTIYF | TGTGCCAGCAGCCAACTTCAGAGACAGAGAAACACCATATATTTT
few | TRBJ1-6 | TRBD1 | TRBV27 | CASSAYQQGGAKKSLHF | TGTGCCAGCAGTGCCTATCAACAGGGGGGGGCAAAGAAGTCCCTCCACTTT
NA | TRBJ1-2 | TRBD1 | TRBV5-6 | CASSFGQGAKNYGYTF | TGTGCCAGCAGCTTTGGACAGGGGGCGAAGAACTATGGCTACACCTTC
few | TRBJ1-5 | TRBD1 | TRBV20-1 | CSARTGKGILSQPQHF | TGCAGTGCTAGGACAGGGAAAGGTATTTTAAGTCAGCCCCAGCATTTT
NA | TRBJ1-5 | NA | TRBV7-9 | CASSSRTDSNQPQHF | TGTGCCAGCAGCTCCCGGACAGATAGCAATCAGCCCCAGCATTTT
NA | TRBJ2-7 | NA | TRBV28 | CASSSRAAGEQYF | TGTGCAAGCAGTTCTAGGGCCGCGGGCGAGCAGTACTTC
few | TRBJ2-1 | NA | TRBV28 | CASSKRGGTHFF | TGTGCCAGCAGTAAACGTGGTGGGACACACTTCTTC
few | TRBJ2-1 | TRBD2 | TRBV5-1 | CASSWGLAGGVRNEQFF | TGCGCCAGCAGCTGGGGACTAGCGGGAGGGGTGCGAAATGAGCAGTTCTTC
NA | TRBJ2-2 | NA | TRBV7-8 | CASSPDLVGELFF | TGTGCCAGCAGCCCCGACTTGGTCGGGGAGCTGTTTTTT
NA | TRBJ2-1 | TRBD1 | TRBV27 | CASSLTGGQGAGNEQFF | TGTGCCAGCAGTTTAACCGGTGGACAGGGGGCAGGGAATGAGCAGTTCTTC
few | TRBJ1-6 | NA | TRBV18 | CASSEPRRARSPLHF | TGTGCCAGCTCCGAACCTAGGAGGGCCCGTTCACCCCTCCACTTT
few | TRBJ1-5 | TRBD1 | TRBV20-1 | CSAHRQGSNQPQHF | TGCAGTGCGCACCGACAGGGAAGCAATCAGCCCCAGCATTTT
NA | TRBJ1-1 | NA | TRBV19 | CASTHADRRNTEAFF | TGTGCCAGTACTCATGCGGACAGACGGAACACTGAAGCTTTCTTT
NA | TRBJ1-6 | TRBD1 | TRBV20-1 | CSARADRGTQSPLHF | TGCAGTGCTAGGGCGGACAGGGGAACTCAGTCACCCCTCCACTTT
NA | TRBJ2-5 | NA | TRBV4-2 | CASSLTGRVRLETQYF | TGTGCCAGCAGCCTAACCGGACGGGTCAGGTTGGAGACCCAGTACTTC
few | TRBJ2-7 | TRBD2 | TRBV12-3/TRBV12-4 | CASSFRGRGLYEQYF | TGTGCCAGCAGTTTTCGGGGGAGGGGACTCTACGAGCAGTACTTC
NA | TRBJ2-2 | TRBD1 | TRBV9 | CASSRTGSAGELFF | TGTGCCAGCAGCCGGACAGGATCGGCCGGGGAGCTGTTTTTT
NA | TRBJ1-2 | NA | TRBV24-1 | CATSDFRLSGLGYTF | TGTGCCACCAGTGATTTTAGGTTATCCGGGTTAGGCTACACCTTC
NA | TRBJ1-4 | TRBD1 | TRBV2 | CAINTGENEKLFF | TGTGCCATTAATACAGGGGAGAATGAAAAACTGTTTTTT
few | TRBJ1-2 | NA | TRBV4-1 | CASSQGGLEKAYGYTF | TGCGCCAGCAGCCAAGGAGGACTCGAGAAAGCCTATGGCTACACCTTC
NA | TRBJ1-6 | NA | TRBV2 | CASSENGHSPLHF | TGTGCCAGCAGTGAAAACGGTCATTCACCCCTCCACTTT